The 22 T cell receptor beta chains in this list originate from one sample, sequenced in a study of T cell responses to AZD1222 COVID-19 vaccine. The assay was immunoSEQ multiplex PCR, and TCRdb's table has in-frame clones only and misses some. The sample lists approximately 80,000 clones, around 82% occurring once. Specimen: peripheral blood, collected on day 0 of AZD1222 vaccination. These receptors all stem from an adult in good health.

This chain uses TRBV7-8 with TRBJ1-1; D unclear. CDR3 length: 14 residues. V dropped 1 base and J dropped 5 bases, with 11 bases sitting between them. Looked up from germline, CDR1 is SGHVS and CDR2 is FQNEAQ. The CDR3 protein is CASSLEAGRTEAFF. CDR3 DNA: TGTGCCAGCAGCTTAGAGGCGGGTAGGACTGAAGCTTTCTTT.

The chain employs TRBV7-8 and TRBJ1-3; D remains unclear. Germline CDR1 and CDR2: SGHVS and FQNEAQ. This CDR3 is built from 15 residues. Trimming removed 5 bases from V and 2 bases from J, with 13 bases in between. The chain's CDR3 is CASSRLVTPGNTIYF. Written as DNA, the CDR3 is TGTGCCAGCAGCCGACTTGTGACCCCTGGAAACACCATATATTTT.

In this sample, this clone turned up a few times. The chain is built from TRBV5-8 and TRBJ1-5; the match to TRBD1 covers 8 bases. CDR1 and CDR2 from the germline V gene are SGHTS and YDEGEE. Trimming at V came to 4 bases and at J to 4 bases, leaving 4 bases not matched to a gene. The CDR3 sequence is 14 residues long. The CDR3 region has the DNA TGTGCCAGCAGCGACGGACAGGGTAATCAGCCCCAGCATTTT. This translates into CASSDGQGNQPQHF.

The J gene is TRBJ1-2, the V gene TRBV30; 7 bases line up with TRBD1. CDR1 and CDR2 (germline): GTSNPN, SVGIG (reference sequence). This CDR3 contains 14 residues. V was pared by 8 bases and J by 7 bases, with 16 bases of the junction left unmatched. CDR3 residues: CAPRPLQGTAGYTF. The DNA of the CDR3 is TGTGCCCCCCGGCCCTTACAGGGGACGGCTGGCTACACCTTC.

This chain joins TRBV29-1 and TRBJ2-7, with 10 bases aligning to TRBD1. V was pared by 2 bases and J by 5 bases, with 3 bases of the junction left unmatched. The CDR3 contains 13 residues. From germline, CDR1 is SQVTM and CDR2 ANQGSEA. The chain's CDR3 is CSVERGQGHEQYF. CDR3 in DNA: TGCAGCGTTGAACGGGGACAGGGGCACGAGCAGTACTTC.

The sample holds one count of this clone. The chain links TRBV19 to TRBJ2-1, with 7 bases aligning to TRBD2. Germline V CDR1 and CDR2: LNHDA, SQIVND (reference sequence). V shed 10 bases, J shed 2 bases, and the junction held 2 bases outside the gene matches. The CDR3 sequence is 12 residues long. The CDR3 is CATTSAYNEQFF. The CDR3 coding sequence is TGTGCCACTACTAGCGCCTACAATGAGCAGTTCTTC.

This clone was counted a few times. The V call is TRBV15, the J call TRBJ1-5; D uncertain. Germline-derived CDR1 and CDR2 are LNHNV and YYDKDF (reference sequence). CDR3 size: 13 residues. The V and J ends lost 0 bases and 4 bases respectively, with 4 bases between them. CDR3: CATSRDLNQPQHF. DNA for the CDR3: TGTGCCACCAGCAGAGATCTTAATCAGCCCCAGCATTTT.

The chain links TRBV5-1 to TRBJ1-2; 12 bases are shared with TRBD1. Germline V gene sequence: CDR1 SGHRS, CDR2 YFSETQ. The CDR3 sequence is 17 residues long. Trimming removed 4 bases from V and 4 bases from J; junction bases left unmatched: 11. CDR3 nucleotides: TGCGCCAGCAGCCCCGGGACAGGGGGCTTCCAAGCCTATGGCTACACCTTC. The encoded protein is CASSPGTGGFQAYGYTF.

This rearrangement joins TRBV5-1 to TRBJ2-1; TRBD1 aligns across 10 bases. Looked up from germline, CDR1 is SGHRS and CDR2 is YFSETQ. Trimming at V came to 3 bases and at J to 5 bases, leaving 5 bases not matched to a gene. The CDR3 runs to 15 residues. The CDR3 coding sequence is TGCGCCAGCAGCTCCGACAGGGGGCTCGACAATGAGCAGTTCTTC. Residues: CASSSDRGLDNEQFF.

V gene TRBV5-1 combines with J gene TRBJ1-4, with no clear D. The CDR3 consists of 16 residues. V gave up 6 bases and J gave up 4 bases, with 19 bases separating them. Germline V gene lookup returns CDR1 SGHRS and CDR2 YFSETQ. CDR3 nucleotide sequence: TGCGCCAGCAAATTAACGTCGGGCAGTAGTAATGAAAAACTGTTTTTT. Translation: CASKLTSGSSNEKLFF. Full variable domain (outside the CDR3, taken from reference TRBV5-1 and TRBJ1-4): KAGVTQTPRYLIKTRGQQVTLSCSPISGHRSVSWYQQTPGQGLQFLFEYFSETQRNKGNFPGRFSGRQFSNSRSEMNVSTLELGDSALYLCASKLTSGSSNEKLFFGSGTQLSVL.

This clone was detected only a few times. This rearrangement joins TRBV2 to TRBJ2-7; D could derive from TRBD1 or TRBD2 (7 bases each). This CDR3 is 14 amino acids long. The V end was cut by 3 bases, the J end by 6 bases, with 15 bases between. Germline V gene sequence: CDR1 SNHLY, CDR2 FYNNEI. The CDR3 region has the DNA TGTGCCAGCAGTGATCAGGGGGGGAAGGGCGAGCAGTACTTC. It codes for CASSDQGGKGEQYF.

This chain links TRBV3-1 (or the pseudogene TRBV3-2) with TRBJ1-2; 7 nucleotides align to TRBD1. Per germline, CDR1 LGHDT and CDR2 YNNKEL (reference sequence). J gave up 4 bases and V 6 bases, and 8 bases lay outside the gene matches. CDR3 length: 14 amino acids. DNA for the CDR3: TGTGCCAGCAGAGCGGGACAGACCCGCTATGGCTACACCTTC. Protein sequence: CASRAGQTRYGYTF.

The chain has TRBV6-5 and TRBJ1-5; D remains unclear. The CDR3 is made up of 13 amino acids. The V end lost 7 bases, the J end lost 4 bases, and 11 bases lay between the germline ends. Germline CDR1 MNHEY, CDR2 SVGAGI. CDR3 in amino acids: CASKASLNQPQHF. The CDR3 DNA reads TGTGCCAGCAAGGCCAGCTTAAATCAGCCCCAGCATTTT.

This chain links TRBV6-5 with TRBJ2-5, with 9 nucleotides matching TRBD1. With 4 bases clipped from V and 5 bases from J, the junction kept 11 bases outside the gene matches. The CDR3 has 16 amino acids. CDR1 and CDR2 (germline): MNHEY, SVGAGI. CDR3 protein: CASSFGQGRVRETQYF. The DNA for the CDR3 is TGTGCCAGCAGTTTCGGACAGGGGAGGGTGAGGGAGACCCAGTACTTC.

In this sample, this clone turned up a few times. The V and J genes are TRBV10-3 and TRBJ2-5, with a possible D match to TRBD2 (5 bases). CDR1 ENHRY and CDR2 SYGVKD come from the germline V gene. V lost 0 bases and J lost 4, with 6 bases in between. The CDR3 runs to 13 residues. The CDR3 region is CAISESAGETQYF. As DNA, the CDR3 is TGTGCCATCAGTGAGTCTGCGGGAGAGACCCAGTACTTC.

By share, this clone ranks as medium-sized (0.01 to 0.1%). The chain uses TRBV29-1 and TRBJ1-2; perhaps TRBD1 as D (5 bases). Per germline, CDR1 SQVTM and CDR2 ANQGSEA. V shed 3 bases and J shed 6 bases, with 20 bases lying between them. The CDR3 runs 15 residues. This CDR3 reads CSVDVGRGLGDGYTF. For the CDR3, the DNA is TGCAGCGTTGATGTAGGGAGGGGCCTCGGGGATGGCTACACCTTC.

The chain employs TRBV7-8 and TRBJ1-5; D is undetermined. V lost 5 bases, J lost 2 bases, and 16 bases lay in between. Germline CDR1 SGHVS, CDR2 FQNEAQ. The CDR3 runs to 16 residues. The CDR3 DNA is TGTGCCAGCAGCCAATTGCCCCGGGGAGGCAATCAGCCCCAGCATTTT. Protein: CASSQLPRGGNQPQHF.

The chain is built from TRBV6-1 and TRBJ2-7; no clear D. CDR3 length equals 15 residues. V was pared by 2 bases and J by 3 bases, with 14 bases between. CDR1 is MNHNS and CDR2 is SASEGT in the germline V gene. The CDR3 coding sequence is TGTGCCAGCAGTGAATATGTAGGGAACTACTACGAGCAGTACTTC. Translated: CASSEYVGNYYEQYF.

This clone showed up just once. The chain carries TRBV5-1 and TRBJ2-7, with 13 bases fitting TRBD2. The junction had 6 bases not matched to a gene; V was cut back by 4 bases and J by 5 bases. From germline, CDR1 is SGHRS and CDR2 YFSETQ. This CDR3 comprises 15 residues. CDR3 residues: CASSPGTSGINEQYF. In DNA form, the CDR3 reads TGCGCCAGCAGCCCCGGGACTAGCGGGATTAACGAGCAGTACTTC. Full variable domain (remainder filled in from reference TRBV5-1 and TRBJ2-7): KAGVTQTPRYLIKTRGQQVTLSCSPISGHRSVSWYQQTPGQGLQFLFEYFSETQRNKGNFPGRFSGRQFSNSRSEMNVSTLELGDSALYLCASSPGTSGINEQYFGPGTRLTVT.

The chain combines TRBV4-1 with TRBJ2-7; TRBD2 aligns across 8 bases. CDR1 and CDR2 (germline): MGHRA, YSYEKL. V was pared by 4 bases and J by 0 bases, with 5 bases of the junction left unmatched. CDR3 length: 15 residues. In DNA, the CDR3 is TGCGCCAGCAGCCTTATAGCGGGAAGCTCCTACGAGCAGTACTTC. Protein product: CASSLIAGSSYEQYF.

This chain uses TRBV12-5 with TRBJ2-2; TRBD2 matches at 9 bases. Germline CDR1 is LGHNT and CDR2 is FRNRAP. With V trimmed by 7 bases and J by 4 bases, 10 bases remained unmatched. CDR3 size: 16 residues. The CDR3 DNA reads TGTGCTAGTGCCTCAGGCGGGGGGGCGTTCACCGGGGAGCTGTTTTTT. Translated: CASASGGGAFTGELFF.

This rearrangement joins TRBV9 to TRBJ1-1, with TRBD1 matching over 7 bases. The CDR3 extends over 13 amino acids. Germline CDR1 reads SGDLS; CDR2 reads YYNGEE. The V segment lost 3 bases and the J segment 7 bases; nucleotides outside the gene matches: 6. For the CDR3, the DNA is TGTGCCAGCAGCGCGTTACAGGGGAATGAAGCTTTCTTT. This codes for CASSALQGNEAFF.